The 4 T cell receptor beta chains listed next were all sequenced from one sample in a study of shared T cell receptors in the human thymus. The table came from immunoSEQ multiplex PCR; TCRdb's copy has only in-frame clones and leaves some out. Here the sample spans hundreds of thousands of clones, roughly 88% being singletons. The same sample was also used in a study of human thymus T cells.

Sequencing was carried out using thymocytes. These receptors were obtained from a boy younger than two with a congenital heart defect.

V gene TRBV5-1 combines with J gene TRBJ2-5; perhaps TRBD2 as D (6 bases). The CDR3 extends over 15 amino acids. Trimming pared 0 bases from V and 1 base from J, leaving 10 bases between. Looked up from germline, CDR1 is SGHRS and CDR2 is YFSETQ. The CDR3 reads CASSLGWRGQETQYF. The CDR3 coding sequence is TGCGCCAGCAGCTTGGGGTGGCGGGGCCAAGAGACCCAGTACTTC. The entire variable domain, with the rest obtained from reference TRBV5-1 and TRBJ2-5, is as follows: KAGVTQTPRYLIKTRGQQVTLSCSPISGHRSVSWYQQTPGQGLQFLFEYFSETQRNKGNFPGRFSGRQFSNSRSEMNVSTLELGDSALYLCASSLGWRGQETQYFGPGTRLLVL.

This chain links TRBV27 with TRBJ2-7, with D possibly being TRBD2 (6 bases). Trimming shortened V by 5 bases and J by 3 bases, and 11 bases separated the two germline ends. The germline CDR1 and CDR2 sequences are MNHEY and SMNVEV (reference sequence). The CDR3 is made up of 13 amino acids. The CDR3 sequence is CASSPRDCYEQYF. DNA of the CDR3: TGTGCCAGCAGTCCTAGGGACTGCTACGAGCAGTACTTC.

The chain has TRBV5-4 and TRBJ1-1; TRBD1 matches 7 bases. Germline CDR1 is SGHNT and CDR2 is YYREEE (reference sequence). The V segment lost 5 bases and the J segment 4 bases; nucleotides outside the gene matches: 8. The CDR3 spans 14 residues. CDR3 coding DNA: TGTGCCAGCAGGGTCCAGGGGGTGGGCACTGAAGCTTTCTTT. Its translation: CASRVQGVGTEAFF.

This clone was recorded only once. The chain carries TRBV4-1 and TRBJ2-5; 7 nucleotides align to TRBD1. CDR1 MGHRA and CDR2 YSYEKL come from the germline V gene. With V trimmed by 3 bases and J by 4 bases, 11 bases remained unmatched. The CDR3 contains 16 residues. CDR3 in amino acids: CASSHLRDRAGETQYF. Here the CDR3 DNA reads TGCGCCAGCAGCCACCTAAGGGACAGAGCCGGAGAGACCCAGTACTTC.